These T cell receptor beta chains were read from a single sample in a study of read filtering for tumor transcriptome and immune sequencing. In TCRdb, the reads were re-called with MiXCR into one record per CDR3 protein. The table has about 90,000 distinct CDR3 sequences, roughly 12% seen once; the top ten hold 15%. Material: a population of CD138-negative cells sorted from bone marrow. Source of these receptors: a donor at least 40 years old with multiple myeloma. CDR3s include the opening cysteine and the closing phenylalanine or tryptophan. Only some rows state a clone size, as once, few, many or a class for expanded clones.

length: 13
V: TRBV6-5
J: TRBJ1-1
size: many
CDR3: CASSIRRDTEAFF

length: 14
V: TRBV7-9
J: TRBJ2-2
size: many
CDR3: CASSSPRQGGELFF

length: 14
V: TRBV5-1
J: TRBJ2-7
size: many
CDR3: CASSYTSGSYEQYF

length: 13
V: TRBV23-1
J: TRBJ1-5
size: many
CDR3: CAIRWPLNQPQHF

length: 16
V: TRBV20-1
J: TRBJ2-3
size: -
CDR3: CSARPSGTRGADTQYF

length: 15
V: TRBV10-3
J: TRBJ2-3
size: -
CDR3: CAISEYQISTDTQYF

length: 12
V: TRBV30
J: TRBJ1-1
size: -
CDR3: CAWSRQNTEAFF

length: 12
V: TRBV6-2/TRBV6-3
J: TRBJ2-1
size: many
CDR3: CASSYGHYEQFF

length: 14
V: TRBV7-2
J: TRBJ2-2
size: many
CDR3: CASSFGRNTGELFF

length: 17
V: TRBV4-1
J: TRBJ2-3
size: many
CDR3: CASSQEVAGGPWDTQYF

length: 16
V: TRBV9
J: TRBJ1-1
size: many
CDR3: CASSVDGGGGGTEAFF

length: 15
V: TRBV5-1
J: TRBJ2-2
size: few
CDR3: CASSLTGPNTGELFF

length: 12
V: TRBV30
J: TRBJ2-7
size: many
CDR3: CAWSRAIYEQYF

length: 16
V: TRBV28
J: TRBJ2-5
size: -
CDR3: CASSFSGGLSQETQYF

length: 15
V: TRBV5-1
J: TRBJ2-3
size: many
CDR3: CASSLTSGSTDTQYF

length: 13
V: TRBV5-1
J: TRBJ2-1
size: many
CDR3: CASSLAGTNLPFF

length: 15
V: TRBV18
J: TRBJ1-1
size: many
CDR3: CASSPSTASNTEAFF

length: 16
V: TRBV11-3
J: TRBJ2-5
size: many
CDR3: CASSLMGSGRLETQYF

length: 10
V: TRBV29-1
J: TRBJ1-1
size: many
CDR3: CSVGDSEAFF

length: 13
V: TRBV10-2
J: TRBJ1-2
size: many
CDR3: CASRGTGGDGYTF

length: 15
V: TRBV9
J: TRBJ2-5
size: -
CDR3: CASSDLAEYQETQYF

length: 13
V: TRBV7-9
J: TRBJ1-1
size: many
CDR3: CASSSLMNTEAFF

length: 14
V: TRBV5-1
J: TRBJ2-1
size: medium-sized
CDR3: CASSTGLETNEQFF